This T cell receptor beta chain was identified during a study of blood T cell repertoires in COVID-19. Study background: Sites in the United States, Italy and Spain provided acute and convalescent COVID-19 samples. The analysed material was cDNA or gDNA that came from T cells, B-cell-depleted T cells, or PBMCs.

Only one count was recorded for this clone. Authors' analysis steps: Researchers report that nucleated cell counts were estimated from reference gene primer amplification. Sequencing was performed with immunoSEQ multiplex PCR; in TCRdb, only in-frame clones are kept and a portion is missing. The DNA was the basis for D and trimming; V, J and clone size are from that table. Of 250,000 to 300,000 clones in the sample, approximately 83% were seen once. The V gene's germline CDR1 is SNHLY and CDR2 FYNNEI. The CDR3 has 12 amino acids. V shed 8 bases and J shed 7 bases, with 12 bases lying between them. This clonotype was sampled from a woman in her sixties or seventies with acute or convalescent COVID-19. V and J are TRBV2 and TRBJ2-1; D not certain. The sequencing input was peripheral blood. The CDR3 coding sequence is TGTGCCAGCCAGAGGATCTCGAATGAGCAGTTCTTC. It translates to CASQRISNEQFF.